These 15 T cell receptor beta chains were all obtained from the same sample, sequenced in a study of T cells after yellow fever vaccination. TCRdb reprocessed the 5' RACE reads via MiXCR and lists one record per CDR3 protein. The sample yields some 73,000 distinct CDR3 sequences, just under 8% seen once. The sequencing here drew on CD8+ T cells sorted from PBMCs, taken on the day of the yellow fever booster vaccination. The receptors derive from a man aged 25-45 years who received the YFV17D yellow fever vaccine.

The chain uses TRBV15 and TRBJ2-5; 7 bases line up with TRBD1. V lost 6 bases, J lost 3 bases, and 1 base stayed unmatched. The germline V gene has CDR1 LNHNV and CDR2 YYDKDF (reference sequence). This CDR3 is 12 amino acids long. CDR3 in amino acids: CATSGQEETQYF. The CDR3 DNA sequence: TGTGCCACCAGTGGACAGGAAGAGACCCAGTACTTC.

This clonotype turned up a few times. The V call is TRBV12-3 or TRBV12-4, the J call TRBJ1-2; 7 nucleotides line up with TRBD1. After removal of 5 bases from V and 1 base from J, the junction contained 13 bases not matched to a gene. The CDR3 is made up of 17 amino acids. In nucleotides, the CDR3 is TGTGCCAGCAGTCGCGACCCGACAGGGAGAAGTAACTATGGCTACACCTTC. As protein: CASSRDPTGRSNYGYTF.

The chain employs TRBV2 and TRBJ1-2, with no clear D. Trimming took off 2 bases at V and 4 bases at J, with 11 bases between the two ends. The CDR3 is 14 residues long. Germline CDR1 and CDR2: SNHLY and FYNNEI. The CDR3 DNA sequence: TGTGCCAGCAGTGAAAGGGCACTGACCTATGGCTACACCTTC. Translated, it gives CASSERALTYGYTF.

In this sample, this clonotype turned up a few times. The CDR3 here is CASSLIASRTDTQYF. DNA for the CDR3: TGTGCCAGCAGCTTAATCGCCAGCCGCACAGATACGCAGTATTTT. This rearrangement joins TRBV7-2 to TRBJ2-3, with no clear D. This CDR3 comprises 15 residues. Germline CDR1 SGHTA, CDR2 FQGNSA. The V gene lost 2 bases and the J gene lost 1 base, with 10 bases spanning the gap.

This clonotype was counted only a few times. The chain recombines TRBV7-9 with TRBJ2-1, with 13 bases matching TRBD2. The CDR3 loop spans 15 amino acids. The V gene end was trimmed by 5 bases and the J gene end by 8 bases; junction bases not matched to a gene: 6. CDR1 is SEHNR, CDR2 FQNEAQ, per germline (reference sequence). Written as DNA, the CDR3 is TGTGCCAGCAGCCCCGGGACTAGCGGGGTCGATGAGCAGTTCTTC. Translated, it gives CASSPGTSGVDEQFF.

In this sample, this clonotype turned up many times. The gene calls are TRBV6-2 or TRBV6-3 and TRBJ2-1; TRBD1 might be the D (5 bases). The V gene lost 8 bases and the J gene lost 10 bases, with 12 bases spanning the gap. Germline V gene data show CDR1 as MNHEY and CDR2 as SVGEGT. This CDR3 comprises 11 residues. CDR3 protein: CASQRQLEQFF. Here the CDR3 DNA reads TGTGCCAGCCAGAGACAGCTCGAGCAGTTCTTC.

This clonotype showed up just a few times. The V gene is TRBV5-1, the J gene TRBJ2-1, with unresolved D. The germline V gene has CDR1 SGHRS and CDR2 YFSETQ. V was trimmed by 4 bases and J by 0 bases, leaving 20 bases between them. The CDR3 spans 18 residues. The CDR3 loop reads CASSGKLERLSSYNEQFF. The CDR3, as DNA: TGCGCCAGCAGCGGGAAGCTAGAGAGGCTGAGCTCCTACAATGAGCAGTTCTTC. Based on the CDR3 plus reference TRBV5-1 and TRBJ2-1, the full variable domain is KAGVTQTPRYLIKTRGQQVTLSCSPISGHRSVSWYQQTPGQGLQFLFEYFSETQRNKGNFPGRFSGRQFSNSRSEMNVSTLELGDSALYLCASSGKLERLSSYNEQFFGPGTRLTVL.

A few counts support this clonotype. The chain has TRBV7-8 and TRBJ2-7; 9 bases are shared with TRBD2. The CDR3 has 14 amino acids. Germline lookup yields CDR1 SGHVS and CDR2 FQNEAQ. With 0 bases clipped from V and 5 bases from J, the junction kept 2 bases outside the gene matches. CDR3 protein: CASSLAASGNEQYF. The CDR3 region has the DNA TGTGCCAGCAGCTTAGCGGCTAGCGGGAACGAGCAGTACTTC. The full variable domain, its missing parts supplied by reference TRBV7-8 and TRBJ2-7, is GAGVSQSPRYKVAKRGQDVALRCDPISGHVSLFWYQQALGQGPEFLTYFQNEAQLDKSGLPSDRFFAERPEGSVSTLKIQRTQQEDSAVYLCASSLAASGNEQYFGPGTRLTVT.

In nucleotides, the CDR3 is TGTGCCAGCAGCTTGGGCGGGAGATACAATGAGCAGTTCTTC. Translating gives CASSLGGRYNEQFF. The rearrangement links TRBV7-9 to TRBJ2-1; 7 positions agree with TRBD2. Germline V gives CDR1 SEHNR, CDR2 FQNEAQ (reference sequence). The V segment lost 3 bases and the J segment 4 bases; nucleotides outside the gene matches: 3. The CDR3 loop spans 14 amino acids.

This clonotype was found a few times. This CDR3 is CASSDGRSTEAFF. As DNA, the CDR3 is TGTGCCAGCAGTGACGGGAGGAGCACTGAAGCTTTCTTT. The chain couples TRBV2 to TRBJ1-1, with D unresolved. Looked up from germline, CDR1 is SNHLY and CDR2 is FYNNEI. The CDR3 is 13 amino acids. Between the trimmed V and J ends, which lost 3 bases and 4 bases, there was a span of 9 bases.

The rearrangement joins TRBV14 to TRBJ2-7, with D hard to call. V lost 4 bases and J lost 7, with 17 bases in between. Germline CDR1 reads SGHDN; CDR2 reads FVKESK. This CDR3 region has 14 residues. This chain's CDR3 is CASSLVRQSEEQYF. The CDR3 coding sequence is TGTGCCAGCAGCCTCGTGAGGCAGTCGGAGGAGCAGTACTTC.

The chain has TRBV20-1 and TRBJ2-5, with D tentatively TRBD1 or TRBD2 (5 bases each). Germline CDR1 DFQATT, CDR2 SNEGSKA (reference sequence). Trimming shortened V by 2 bases and J by 1 base, and 8 bases separated the two germline ends. This CDR3 is built from 13 residues. The CDR3 DNA reads TGCAGTGCTAGACCGGGGCGCCAAGAGACCCAGTACTTC. Protein product: CSARPGRQETQYF.

This clonotype turned up a few times. The chain carries TRBV6-1 and TRBJ2-2, with 9 nucleotides matching TRBD1. This CDR3 has 16 residues. Germline V gene lookup returns CDR1 MNHNS and CDR2 SASEGT. V gave up 6 bases and J gave up 4 bases; unmatched junction bases: 9. DNA for the CDR3: TGTGCCAGCAGCTGGGTTGCGGACAGGGGCACCGGGGAGCTGTTTTTT. It yields the protein CASSWVADRGTGELFF.

This clonotype was detected a few times. The chain recombines TRBV11-2 with TRBJ2-1; the D is unclear. CDR1 and CDR2 from the germline V gene are SGHAT and FQNNGV. V was shortened by 5 bases and J by 0 bases, with 14 bases between the two germline ends. The CDR3 runs to 16 residues. This CDR3 is CASSPPGASSYNEQFF. CDR3 DNA sequence: TGTGCCAGCAGCCCCCCGGGCGCTTCCTCCTACAATGAGCAGTTCTTC. The variable domain in full, with the rest retrieved from reference TRBV11-2 and TRBJ2-1, is EAGVAQSPRYKIIEKRQSVAFWCNPISGHATLYWYQQILGQGPKLLIQFQNNGVVDDSQLPKDRFSAERLKGVDSTLKIQPAKLEDSAVYLCASSPPGASSYNEQFFGPGTRLTVL.

This clonotype was detected a few times. For the CDR3, the DNA is TGTGCCAGCAGTTTCTCTAGCGGCAATGAGCAGTTCTTC. It specifies CASSFSSGNEQFF. The chain recombines TRBV12-3 or TRBV12-4 with TRBJ2-1, with TRBD2 identical over 7 bases. The CDR3 is 13 residues long. With V trimmed by 3 bases and J by 6 bases, 2 bases remained unmatched.